This T cell receptor (beta chain) was recorded in a study of T-cell reconstitution after alpha-beta-depleted transplantation in children. Findings and caveats of the study: From surviving recipient T cells and thymic progenitors came the high day-60 TCRbeta diversity observed in some patients.

This clonotype has at least ten counts. Its antigen is unknown. As it was prepared, the TCRbeta library received unique molecular identifiers. TCRdb used MiXCR to reprocess the PCR reads, holding one entry per CDR3 protein. Among hundreds of thousands of distinct CDR3 sequences, under 15% were seen once, and the ten largest hold 0.79%. CDR1 is SGHRS and CDR2 is YFSETQ in the germline V gene. CDR3 length equals 14 residues. The V and J ends lost 7 bases and 5 bases respectively, with 15 bases between them. Sequencing used PBMCs, obtained before TCRalphabeta/CD19-depleted stem cell transplant. This sequence joins TRBV5-1 and TRBJ2-2, with D maybe TRBD2 (6 bases). This clonotype originated in a girl aged 2-10 years with congenital amegakaryocytic thrombocytopenia, due to receive a stem cell transplant. CDR3 protein: CASSGDGGTGELFF. The CDR3 DNA reads as TGCGCCAGCTCGGGAGACGGAGGTACCGGGGAGCTGTTTTTT.